This is a list of T cell receptor beta chains from one sample in a study of T cell changes during pregnancy in multiple sclerosis. The assay was immunoSEQ multiplex PCR, and TCRdb's table has in-frame clones only and misses some. The repertoire holds 40,000 or so clones, about 90% seen once, with 9.5% to 13% in the top ten. The sample consisted of CD8+ T cells from peripheral blood mononuclear cells, taken after pregnancy. Source of these receptors: a female donor with multiple sclerosis, enrolled in a pregnancy study. Both conserved end residues are part of each CDR3. A D gene is named only where the DNA matches it firmly. Not every row has a clone size; where given, it reads once, few, many or a size class.

>TRBJ1-4|NA|TRBD1|TRBV2
CASSLQGAGEKLFF
TGTGCCAGCAGTCTTCAGGGGGCGGGTGAAAAACTGTTTTTT
>TRBJ2-7|NA|TRBD2|TRBV2
CAIRTSGNSYEQYF
TGTGCCATCCGGACTAGCGGAAACTCCTACGAGCAGTACTTC
>TRBJ1-1|NA|TRBD1|TRBV7-9
CASSRDRGQWNTEAFF
TGTGCCAGCAGCCGAGACAGGGGCCAGTGGAACACTGAAGCTTTCTTT
>TRBJ2-3|NA|TRBD2|TRBV28
CASSLVGLDPDTQYF
TGTGCCAGCAGTTTAGTGGGACTAGACCCAGATACGCAGTATTTT
>TRBJ2-3|NA|TRBD1|TRBV7-3
CASSPTGGGADTQYF
TGTGCCAGCAGCCCTACAGGGGGCGGTGCAGATACGCAGTATTTT
>TRBJ2-1|once|TRBD1|TRBV5-8
CASRERTGTYNEQFF
TGTGCCAGCAGGGAACGGACAGGGACGTACAATGAGCAGTTCTTC
>TRBJ2-7|NA|TRBD1|TRBV5-8
CASSRGTGRRYEQYF
TGTGCCAGCAGCCGAGGGACAGGGAGGCGCTACGAGCAGTACTTC
>TRBJ2-5|NA|NA|TRBV1
CTSSQAGTSDQETQYF
TGCACCAGCAGCCAAGCCGGGACTAGCGACCAAGAGACCCAGTACTTC
>TRBJ2-2|NA|NA|TRBV27
CASRLRAAADTGELFF
TGTGCCAGCCGGCTGAGGGCGGCGGCTGACACCGGGGAGCTGTTTTTT
>TRBJ2-1|NA|TRBD2|TRBV27
CASRPVGREGLGARSYNEQFF
TGTGCCAGCAGGCCCGTTGGGCGGGAGGGTCTTGGGGCGCGCTCCTACAATGAGCAGTTCTTC
>TRBJ1-1|NA|NA|TRBV5-6
CASRGGGANTEAFF
TGTGCCAGCAGAGGGGGTGGGGCGAACACTGAAGCTTTCTTT
>TRBJ1-2|once|NA|TRBV15
CATSRVNREGSDYGYTF
TGTGCCACCAGCAGAGTTAACAGGGAAGGGAGTGACTATGGCTACACCTTC
>TRBJ1-2|NA|NA|TRBV5-5
CASSLDSESGVYGYTF
TGTGCCAGCAGCTTGGACAGTGAATCGGGAGTGTATGGCTACACCTTC
>TRBJ1-3|few|NA|TRBV2
CASSGKGPNTIYF
TGTGCCAGCAGTGGTAAGGGGCCGAACACCATATATTTT
>TRBJ2-2|NA|TRBD2|TRBV5-1
CASSRIAGDVAGELFF
TGCGCCAGCAGTAGGATAGCGGGAGACGTGGCCGGGGAGCTGTTTTTT
>TRBJ2-7|NA|NA|TRBV30
CACGAGYEQYF
TGTGCCTGTGGCGCCGGGTACGAGCAGTACTTC
>TRBJ2-5|medium-sized|NA|TRBV9
CASSPTGAGETQYF
TGTGCCAGCAGCCCAACAGGGGCGGGGGAGACCCAGTACTTC
>TRBJ1-5|NA|TRBD1|TRBV15
CATSRWTGENQPQHF
TGTGCCACCAGCAGATGGACAGGGGAAAATCAGCCCCAGCATTTT
>TRBJ2-7|NA|TRBD2|TRBV7-9
CASSLERGGPYEQYF
TGTGCCAGCAGCTTAGAGCGGGGGGGCCCCTACGAGCAGTACTTC
>TRBJ2-2|NA|NA|TRBV19
CASSIQGTNTGELFF
TGTGCCAGTAGTATACAGGGTACGAACACCGGGGAGCTGTTTTTT
>TRBJ2-2|medium-sized|NA|TRBV25-1
CASSEERVTGELFF
TGTGCCAGCAGTGAAGAAAGAGTGACCGGGGAGCTGTTTTTT
>TRBJ2-1|NA|NA|TRBV29-1
CSYLGGRLSSYNEQFF
TGCAGCTACTTGGGCGGGCGTCTCAGCTCCTACAATGAGCAGTTCTTC
>TRBJ2-7|NA|TRBD2|TRBV10-2
CASSSGIPYEQYF
TGCGCCAGCAGTAGCGGGATCCCCTACGAGCAGTACTTC
>TRBJ1-1|NA|TRBD1|TRBV10-2
CASSERVRGRNEAFF
TGCGCCAGCAGTGAGAGGGTCAGGGGGAGGAATGAAGCTTTCTTT
>TRBJ2-7|NA|TRBD1|TRBV7-9
CASSLGTGTGNYEQYF
TGTGCCAGCAGCTTAGGAACCGGGACAGGGAACTACGAGCAGTACTTC
>TRBJ1-1|NA|NA|TRBV7-9
CASSINTEAFF
TGTGCCAGCAGCATCAATACTGAAGCTTTCTTT
>TRBJ2-1|NA|TRBD2|TRBV9
CASSGGLAGGLWEQFF
TGTGCCAGCAGCGGTGGACTAGCGGGGGGGCTGTGGGAGCAGTTCTTC
>TRBJ2-7|once|NA|TRBV5-6
CASSLTVNSYEQYF
TGTGCCAGCAGCTTAACGGTGAACTCCTACGAGCAGTACTTC
>TRBJ2-1|NA|NA|TRBV7-2
CASSLTGEQFF
TGTGCCAGCAGCTTAACGGGAGAGCAGTTCTTC
>TRBJ2-7|NA|NA|TRBV15
CATSRGQAPNYEQYF
TGTGCCACCAGCAGAGGACAGGCACCCAACTACGAGCAGTACTTC
>TRBJ2-5|NA|TRBD1|TRBV19
CASSRGGQIWMGQETQYF
TGTGCCAGTAGCAGAGGGGGCCAGATTTGGATGGGGCAAGAGACCCAGTACTTC
>TRBJ1-1|once|NA|TRBV27
CASSSFRDSVNTEAFF
TGTGCCAGCAGTTCCTTCCGGGACTCAGTGAACACTGAAGCTTTCTTT
>TRBJ2-1|few|TRBD2|TRBV6-4
CASSETSGSMSEQFF
TGTGCCAGCAGTGAAACTAGCGGGAGCATGTCTGAGCAGTTCTTC
>TRBJ1-5|NA|NA|TRBV4-1
CASSPERTVANQPQHF
TGCGCCAGCAGCCCAGAACGGACTGTCGCAAATCAGCCCCAGCATTTT
>TRBJ1-4|once|NA|TRBV30
CAWSPNRVWLFF
TGTGCCTGGAGTCCGAACAGGGTTTGGCTGTTTTTT
>TRBJ2-6|NA|NA|TRBV5-1
CASSLRGGTSGANVLTF
TGCGCCAGCAGCTTAAGGGGGGGAACGTCAGGGGCCAACGTCCTGACTTTC
>TRBJ1-1|NA|NA|TRBV27
CASSSRRGAEANTEAFF
TGTGCCAGCAGTTCTCGCCGCGGGGCAGAGGCTAACACTGAAGCTTTCTTT
>TRBJ2-1|NA|NA|TRBV10-3
CAISESMGSSYNEQFF
TGTGCCATCAGTGAGTCGATGGGGAGCTCCTACAATGAGCAGTTCTTC
>TRBJ2-1|NA|NA|TRBV27
CASSLVRGGRHNEQFF
TGTGCCAGCAGTCTCGTTCGAGGGGGTAGACACAATGAGCAGTTCTTC
>TRBJ2-5|NA|NA|TRBV7-9
CASSLDYAETQYF
TGTGCCAGCAGCTTAGATTATGCGGAGACCCAGTACTTC
>TRBJ2-2|once|TRBD1|TRBV9
CASSVEGGQGATGELFF
TGTGCCAGCAGCGTAGAGGGGGGACAGGGGGCGACCGGGGAGCTGTTTTTT
>TRBJ2-3|NA|TRBD2|TRBV4-1
CASSGTSGPLSADTQYF
TGCGCCAGCAGCGGGACTAGCGGGCCCCTGTCTGCAGATACGCAGTATTTT
>TRBJ2-2|NA|TRBD1|TRBV5-4
CASSSPDRERTGELFF
TGTGCCAGCAGCTCCCCGGACAGGGAAAGAACCGGGGAGCTGTTTTTT
>TRBJ1-1|NA|TRBD1|TRBV25-1
CASSGHQGQGNTEAFF
TGTGCCAGCAGTGGCCACCAGGGACAGGGGAACACTGAAGCTTTCTTT
>TRBJ1-2|NA|NA|TRBV7-9
CASSSRGVGYTF
TGTGCCAGCAGCTCTCGGGGGGTTGGCTACACCTTC
>TRBJ2-2|once|TRBD2|TRBV7-6
CASSYQPGTRPNTGELFF
TGTGCCAGCAGCTACCAACCCGGGACTAGGCCGAACACCGGGGAGCTGTTTTTT
>TRBJ2-1|NA|NA|TRBV27
CASSFQGRGSYNEQFF
TGTGCCAGCAGTTTTCAGGGCAGAGGCTCCTACAATGAGCAGTTCTTC
>TRBJ2-2|NA|TRBD2|TRBV6-5
CASSPRRSGGGELFF
TGTGCCAGCAGCCCTCGCCGTTCGGGAGGCGGGGAGCTGTTTTTT
>TRBJ2-1|NA|NA|TRBV27
CASSADMSSYNEQFF
TGTGCCAGCAGTGCGGACATGAGCTCCTACAATGAGCAGTTCTTC
>TRBJ2-4|NA|NA|TRBV2
CASTSGEGIQYF
TGTGCCAGCACGTCAGGGGAGGGCATTCAGTACTTC
>TRBJ2-1|NA|NA|TRBV29-1
CSVEGLQSSYNEQFF
TGCAGCGTTGAGGGCCTTCAGAGCTCCTACAATGAGCAGTTCTTC
>TRBJ2-2|once|NA|TRBV19
CASSPQGRAGELFF
TGTGCCAGTAGCCCACAGGGTAGAGCCGGGGAGCTGTTTTTT
>TRBJ2-7|NA|TRBD2|TRBV5-1
CASSTGTSGGGSSYEQYF
TGCGCCAGCAGCACCGGGACTAGCGGGGGGGGGAGCTCCTACGAGCAGTACTTC
>TRBJ1-2|NA|NA|TRBV27
CARNWTAQELGYGYTF
TGTGCCAGGAATTGGACTGCCCAAGAGTTAGGGTATGGCTACACCTTC